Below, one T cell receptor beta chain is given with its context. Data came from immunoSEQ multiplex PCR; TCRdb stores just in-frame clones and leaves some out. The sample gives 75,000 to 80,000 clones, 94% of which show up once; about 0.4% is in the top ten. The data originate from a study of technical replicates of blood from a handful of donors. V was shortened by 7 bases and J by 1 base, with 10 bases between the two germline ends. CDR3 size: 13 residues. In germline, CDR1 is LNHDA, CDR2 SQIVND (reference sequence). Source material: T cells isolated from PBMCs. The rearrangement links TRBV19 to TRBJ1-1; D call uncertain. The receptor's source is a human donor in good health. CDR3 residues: CASMGPGNTEAFF. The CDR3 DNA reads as TGTGCCAGTATGGGTCCAGGGAACACTGAAGCTTTCTTT.